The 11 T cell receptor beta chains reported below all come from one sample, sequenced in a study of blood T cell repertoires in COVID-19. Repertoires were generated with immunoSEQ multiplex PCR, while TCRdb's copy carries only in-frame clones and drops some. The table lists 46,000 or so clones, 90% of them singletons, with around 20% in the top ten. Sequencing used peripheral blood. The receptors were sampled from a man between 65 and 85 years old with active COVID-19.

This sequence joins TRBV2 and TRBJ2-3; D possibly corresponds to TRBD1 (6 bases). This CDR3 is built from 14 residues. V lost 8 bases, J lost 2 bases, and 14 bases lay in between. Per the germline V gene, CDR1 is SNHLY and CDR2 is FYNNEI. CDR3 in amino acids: CASRWTATTDTQYF. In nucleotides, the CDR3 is TGTGCCAGCCGGTGGACAGCCACCACAGATACGCAGTATTTT.

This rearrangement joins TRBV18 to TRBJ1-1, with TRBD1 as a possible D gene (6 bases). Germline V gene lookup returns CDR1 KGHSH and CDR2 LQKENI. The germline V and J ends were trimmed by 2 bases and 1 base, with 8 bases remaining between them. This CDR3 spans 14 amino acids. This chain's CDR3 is CASSPTGRNTEAFF. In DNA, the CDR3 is TGTGCCAGCTCACCAACAGGGAGGAACACTGAAGCTTTCTTT.

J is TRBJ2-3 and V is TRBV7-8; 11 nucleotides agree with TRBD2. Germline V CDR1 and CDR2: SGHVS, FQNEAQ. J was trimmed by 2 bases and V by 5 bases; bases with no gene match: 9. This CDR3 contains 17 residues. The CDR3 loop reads CASSATRTSGFTDTQYF. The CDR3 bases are TGTGCCAGCAGCGCCACCCGGACTAGCGGGTTCACAGATACGCAGTATTTT.

CDR3 residues: CASSTGYAGGRSDTQYF. The CDR3 DNA reads as TGTGCCAGCAGCACGGGGTACGCAGGGGGACGGTCCGATACGCAGTATTTT. This sequence joins TRBV7-2 and TRBJ2-3; 7 nucleotides agree with TRBD1. With V trimmed by 5 bases and J by 6 bases, 17 bases remained unmatched. The CDR3 is made up of 17 amino acids. CDR1 is SGHTA and CDR2 is FQGNSA in the germline V gene.

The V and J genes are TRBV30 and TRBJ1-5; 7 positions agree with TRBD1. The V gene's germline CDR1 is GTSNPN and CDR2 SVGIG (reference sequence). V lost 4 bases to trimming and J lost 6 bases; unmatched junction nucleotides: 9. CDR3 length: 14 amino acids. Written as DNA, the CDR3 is TGTGCCTGGACCAGGACAGGATATAGTCAGCCCCAGCATTTT. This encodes CAWTRTGYSQPQHF.

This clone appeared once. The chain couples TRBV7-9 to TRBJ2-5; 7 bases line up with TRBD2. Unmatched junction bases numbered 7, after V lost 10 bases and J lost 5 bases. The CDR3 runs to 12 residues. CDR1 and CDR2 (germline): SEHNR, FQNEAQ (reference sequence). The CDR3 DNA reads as TGTGCCACCCTGAGGGGAGGGGAGACCCAGTACTTC. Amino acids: CATLRGGETQYF. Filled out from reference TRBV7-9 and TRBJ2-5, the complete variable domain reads DTGVSQNPRHKITKRGQNVTFRCDPISEHNRLYWYRQTLGQGPEFLTYFQNEAQLEKSRLLSDRFSAERPKGSFSTLEIQRTEQGDSAMYLCATLRGGETQYFGPGTRLLVL.

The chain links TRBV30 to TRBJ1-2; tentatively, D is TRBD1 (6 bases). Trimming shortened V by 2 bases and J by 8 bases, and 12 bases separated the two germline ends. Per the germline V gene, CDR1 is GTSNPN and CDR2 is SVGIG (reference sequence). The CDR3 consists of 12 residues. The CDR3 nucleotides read TGTGCCTGGAGTTATTCAGGGGAAGGCTACACCTTC. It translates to CAWSYSGEGYTF.

CDR3 residues: CASSPRLPGQGYNQPQHF. The CDR3, as DNA: TGTGCCAGCAGCCCCCGATTACCGGGACAGGGATACAATCAGCCCCAGCATTTT. V and J are TRBV7-2 and TRBJ1-5; 9 nucleotides match TRBD1. CDR1 and CDR2 from the germline V gene are SGHTA and FQGNSA. Trimming removed 5 bases from V and 3 bases from J; junction bases left unmatched: 14. The CDR3 is 18 amino acids.

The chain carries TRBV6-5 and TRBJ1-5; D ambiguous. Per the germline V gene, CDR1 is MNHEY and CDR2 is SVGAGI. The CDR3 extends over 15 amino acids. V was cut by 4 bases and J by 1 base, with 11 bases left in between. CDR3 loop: CASSSHSSSNQPQHF. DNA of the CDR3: TGTGCCAGCAGTTCCCACAGTTCCAGCAATCAGCCCCAGCATTTT.

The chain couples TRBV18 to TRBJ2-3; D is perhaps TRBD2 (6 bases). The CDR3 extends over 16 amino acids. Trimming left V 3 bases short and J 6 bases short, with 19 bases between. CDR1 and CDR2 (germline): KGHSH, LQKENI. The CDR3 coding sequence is TGTGCCAGCTCACCCTTTGAGGGAGGTCGCGGGGATACGCAGTATTTT. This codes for CASSPFEGGRGDTQYF.

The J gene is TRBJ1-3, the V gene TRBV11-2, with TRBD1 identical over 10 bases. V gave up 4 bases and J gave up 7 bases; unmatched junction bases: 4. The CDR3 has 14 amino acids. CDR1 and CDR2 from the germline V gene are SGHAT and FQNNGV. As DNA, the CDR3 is TGTGCCAGCAGCTCGGGACAGGGGAGGAACACCATATATTTT. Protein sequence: CASSSGQGRNTIYF.